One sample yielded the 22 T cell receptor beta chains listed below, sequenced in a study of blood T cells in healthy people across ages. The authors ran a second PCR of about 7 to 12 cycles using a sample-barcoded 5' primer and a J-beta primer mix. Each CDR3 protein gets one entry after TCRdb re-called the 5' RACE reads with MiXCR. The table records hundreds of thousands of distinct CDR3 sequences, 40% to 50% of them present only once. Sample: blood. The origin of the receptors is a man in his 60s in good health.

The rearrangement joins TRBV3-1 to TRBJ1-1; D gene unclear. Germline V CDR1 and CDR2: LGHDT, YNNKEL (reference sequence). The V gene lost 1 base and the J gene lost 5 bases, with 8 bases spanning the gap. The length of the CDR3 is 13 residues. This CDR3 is CASSQVSVTEAFF. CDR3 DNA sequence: TGTGCCAGCAGCCAAGTCTCCGTAACTGAAGCTTTCTTT.

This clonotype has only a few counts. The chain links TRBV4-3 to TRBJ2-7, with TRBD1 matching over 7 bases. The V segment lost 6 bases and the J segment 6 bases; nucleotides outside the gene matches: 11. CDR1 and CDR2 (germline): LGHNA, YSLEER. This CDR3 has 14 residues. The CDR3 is CASSRNRDSTEQYF. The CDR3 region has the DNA TGCGCCAGCAGTCGCAACCGGGACAGCACCGAGCAGTACTTC.

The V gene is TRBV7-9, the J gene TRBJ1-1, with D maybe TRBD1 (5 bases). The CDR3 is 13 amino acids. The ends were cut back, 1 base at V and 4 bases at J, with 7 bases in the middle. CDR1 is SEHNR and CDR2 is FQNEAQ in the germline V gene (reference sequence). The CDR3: CASSLGGVTEAFF. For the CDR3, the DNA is TGTGCCAGCAGCTTAGGGGGGGTCACTGAAGCTTTCTTT.

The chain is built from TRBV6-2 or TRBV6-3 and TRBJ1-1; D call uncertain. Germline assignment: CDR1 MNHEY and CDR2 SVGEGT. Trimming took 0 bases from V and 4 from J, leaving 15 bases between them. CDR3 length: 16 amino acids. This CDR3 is CASSYSITGGGTEAFF. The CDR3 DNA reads TGTGCCAGCAGTTACTCGATCACCGGAGGTGGCACTGAAGCTTTCTTT.

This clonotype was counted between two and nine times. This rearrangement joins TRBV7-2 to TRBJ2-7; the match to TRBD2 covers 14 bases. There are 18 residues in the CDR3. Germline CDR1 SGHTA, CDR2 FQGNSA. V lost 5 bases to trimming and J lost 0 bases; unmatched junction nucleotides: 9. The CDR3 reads CASSRTSGGLGSSYEQYF. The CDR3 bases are TGTGCCAGCAGCCGGACTAGCGGGGGGCTGGGTTCCTCCTACGAGCAGTACTTC.

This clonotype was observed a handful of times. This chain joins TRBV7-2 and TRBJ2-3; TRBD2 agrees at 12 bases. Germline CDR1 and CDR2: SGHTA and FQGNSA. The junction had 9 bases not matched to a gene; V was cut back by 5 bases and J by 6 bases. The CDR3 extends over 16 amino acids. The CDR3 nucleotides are TGTGCCAGCAGCGCAAGCCTAGCGGGGGGGCAGGATACGCAGTATTTT. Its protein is CASSASLAGGQDTQYF.

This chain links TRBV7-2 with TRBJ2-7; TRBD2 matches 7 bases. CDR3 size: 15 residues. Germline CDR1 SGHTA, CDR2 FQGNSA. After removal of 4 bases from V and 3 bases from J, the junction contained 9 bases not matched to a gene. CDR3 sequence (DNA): TGTGCCAGCAGCTCTGTCGGGGGAGGGGTCTACGAGCAGTACTTC. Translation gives CASSSVGGGVYEQYF. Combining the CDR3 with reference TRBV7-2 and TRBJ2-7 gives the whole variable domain GAGVSQSPSNKVTEKGKDVELRCDPISGHTALYWYRQSLGQGLEFLIYFQGNSAPDKSGLPSDRFSAERTGGSVSTLTIQRTQQEDSAVYLCASSSVGGGVYEQYFGPGTRLTVT.

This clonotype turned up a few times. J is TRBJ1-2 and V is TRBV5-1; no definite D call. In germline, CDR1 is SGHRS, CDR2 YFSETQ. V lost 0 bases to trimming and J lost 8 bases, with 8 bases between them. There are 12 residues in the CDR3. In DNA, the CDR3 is TGCGCCAGCAGCTTGGGGGCCAGGGGCTACACCTTC. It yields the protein CASSLGARGYTF.

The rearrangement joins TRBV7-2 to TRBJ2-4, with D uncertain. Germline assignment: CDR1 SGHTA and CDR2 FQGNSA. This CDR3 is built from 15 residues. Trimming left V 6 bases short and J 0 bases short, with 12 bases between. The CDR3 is CASRSSGLAKNIQYF. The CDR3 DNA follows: TGTGCCAGCAGATCCTCCGGGCTAGCCAAAAACATTCAGTACTTC.

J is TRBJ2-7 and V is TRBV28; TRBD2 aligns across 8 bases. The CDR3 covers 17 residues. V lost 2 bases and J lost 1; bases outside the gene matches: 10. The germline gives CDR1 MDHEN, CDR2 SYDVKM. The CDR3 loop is CASSLIGVAGSSYEQYF. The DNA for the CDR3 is TGTGCCAGCAGTTTAATTGGGGTAGCGGGGAGTTCCTACGAGCAGTACTTC.

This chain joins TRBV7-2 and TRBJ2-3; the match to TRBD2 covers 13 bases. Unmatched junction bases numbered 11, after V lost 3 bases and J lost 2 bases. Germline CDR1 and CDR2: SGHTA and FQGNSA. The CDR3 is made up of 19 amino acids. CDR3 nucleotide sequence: TGTGCCAGCAGCTTCAAAACTAGCGGGGGGGCCGGATTCACAGATACGCAGTATTTT. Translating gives CASSFKTSGGAGFTDTQYF.

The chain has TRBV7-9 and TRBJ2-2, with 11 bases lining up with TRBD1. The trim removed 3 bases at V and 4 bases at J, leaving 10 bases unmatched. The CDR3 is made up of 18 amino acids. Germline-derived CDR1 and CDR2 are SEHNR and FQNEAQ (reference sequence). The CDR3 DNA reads TGTGCCAGCAGCTTGGGAACCGGGACAGGGGGTATCACCGGGGAGCTGTTTTTT. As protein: CASSLGTGTGGITGELFF.

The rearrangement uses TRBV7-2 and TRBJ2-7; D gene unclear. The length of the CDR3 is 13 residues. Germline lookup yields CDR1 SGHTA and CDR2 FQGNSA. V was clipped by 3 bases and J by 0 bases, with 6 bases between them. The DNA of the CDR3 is TGTGCCAGCAGCTTGGAGATCTCCTACGAGCAGTACTTC. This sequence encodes CASSLEISYEQYF.

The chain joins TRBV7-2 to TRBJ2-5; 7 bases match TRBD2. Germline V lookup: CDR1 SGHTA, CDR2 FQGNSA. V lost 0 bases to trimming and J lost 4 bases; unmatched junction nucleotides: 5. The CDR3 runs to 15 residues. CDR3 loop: CASSLAGLEGETQYF. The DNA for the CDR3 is TGTGCCAGCAGCTTAGCCGGACTAGAAGGAGAGACCCAGTACTTC. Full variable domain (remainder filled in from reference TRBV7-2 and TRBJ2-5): GAGVSQSPSNKVTEKGKDVELRCDPISGHTALYWYRQSLGQGLEFLIYFQGNSAPDKSGLPSDRFSAERTGGSVSTLTIQRTQQEDSAVYLCASSLAGLEGETQYFGPGTRLLVL.

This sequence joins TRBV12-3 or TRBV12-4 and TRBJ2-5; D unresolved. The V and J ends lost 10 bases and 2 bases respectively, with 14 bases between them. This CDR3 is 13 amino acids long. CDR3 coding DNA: TGTGCCACCTGCACAACAAAACAAGAGACCCAGTACTTC. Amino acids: CATCTTKQETQYF.

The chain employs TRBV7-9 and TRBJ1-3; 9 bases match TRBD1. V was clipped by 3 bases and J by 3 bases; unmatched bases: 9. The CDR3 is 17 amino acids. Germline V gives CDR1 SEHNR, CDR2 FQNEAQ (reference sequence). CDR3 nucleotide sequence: TGTGCCAGCAGCTTCCCCCAGGGACAGGGTATTGGAAACACCATATATTTT. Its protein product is CASSFPQGQGIGNTIYF. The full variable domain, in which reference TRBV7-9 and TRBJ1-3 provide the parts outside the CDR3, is DTGVSQNPRHKITKRGQNVTFRCDPISEHNRLYWYRQTLGQGPEFLTYFQNEAQLEKSRLLSDRFSAERPKGSFSTLEIQRTEQGDSAMYLCASSFPQGQGIGNTIYFGEGSWLTVV.

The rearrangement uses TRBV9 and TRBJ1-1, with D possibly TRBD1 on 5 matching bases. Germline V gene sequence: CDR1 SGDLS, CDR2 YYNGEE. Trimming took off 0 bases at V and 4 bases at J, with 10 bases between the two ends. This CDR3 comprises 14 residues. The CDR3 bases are TGTGCCAGCAGCGTAGATTGGGGGAGCACTGAAGCTTTCTTT. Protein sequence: CASSVDWGSTEAFF.

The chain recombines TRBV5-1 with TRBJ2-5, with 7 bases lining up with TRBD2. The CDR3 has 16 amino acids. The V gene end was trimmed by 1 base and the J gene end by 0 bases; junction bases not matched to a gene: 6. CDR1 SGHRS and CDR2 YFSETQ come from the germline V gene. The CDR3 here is CASSLNSGMYQETQYF. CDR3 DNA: TGCGCCAGCAGCTTGAACAGCGGGATGTACCAAGAGACCCAGTACTTC.

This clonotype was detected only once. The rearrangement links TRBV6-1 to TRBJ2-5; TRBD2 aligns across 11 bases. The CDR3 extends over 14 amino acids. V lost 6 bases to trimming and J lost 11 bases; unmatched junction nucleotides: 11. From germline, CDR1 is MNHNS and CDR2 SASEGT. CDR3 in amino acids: CASRRLAGHNEQYF. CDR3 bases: TGTGCCAGCAGGAGACTAGCGGGGCACAATGAGCAGTACTTC.

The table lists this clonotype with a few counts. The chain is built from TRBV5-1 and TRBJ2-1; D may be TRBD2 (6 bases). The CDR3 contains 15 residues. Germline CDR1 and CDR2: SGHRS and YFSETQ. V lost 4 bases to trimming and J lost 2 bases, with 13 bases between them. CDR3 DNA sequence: TGCGCCAGCAGCCCCAGGGACTCTGCCTACAATGAGCAGTTCTTC. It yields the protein CASSPRDSAYNEQFF.

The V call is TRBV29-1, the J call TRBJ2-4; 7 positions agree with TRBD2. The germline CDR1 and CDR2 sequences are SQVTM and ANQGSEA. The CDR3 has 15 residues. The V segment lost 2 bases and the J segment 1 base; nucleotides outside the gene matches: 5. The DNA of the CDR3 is TGCAGCGTTGAATTGGGAGGGACGGCCAAAAACATTCAGTACTTC. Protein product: CSVELGGTAKNIQYF.

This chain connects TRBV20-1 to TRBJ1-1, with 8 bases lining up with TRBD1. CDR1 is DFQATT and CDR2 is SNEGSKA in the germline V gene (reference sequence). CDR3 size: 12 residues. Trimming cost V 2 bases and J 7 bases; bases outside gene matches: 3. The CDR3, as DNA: TGCAGTGCTAGATCGGGACAGGATGAAGCTTTCTTT. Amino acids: CSARSGQDEAFF.